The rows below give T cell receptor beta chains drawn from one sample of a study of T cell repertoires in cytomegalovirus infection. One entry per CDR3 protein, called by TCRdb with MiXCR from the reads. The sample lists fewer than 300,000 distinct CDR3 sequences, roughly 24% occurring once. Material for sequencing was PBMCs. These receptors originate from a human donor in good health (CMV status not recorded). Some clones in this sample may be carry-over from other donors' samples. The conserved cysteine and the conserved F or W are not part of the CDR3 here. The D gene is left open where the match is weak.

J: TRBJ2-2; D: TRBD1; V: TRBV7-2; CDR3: ASSRQGAIAGELF
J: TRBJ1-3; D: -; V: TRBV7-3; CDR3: ASSFGRGSGNTIY
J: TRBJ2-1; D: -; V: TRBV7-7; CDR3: ASSFQRYNEQF
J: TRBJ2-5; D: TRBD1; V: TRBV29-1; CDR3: SVVRTGGETQY
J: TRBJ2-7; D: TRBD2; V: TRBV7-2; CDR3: ASSLGGRAGGEQY
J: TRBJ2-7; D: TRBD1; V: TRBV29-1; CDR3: SVGSGGRSYEQY
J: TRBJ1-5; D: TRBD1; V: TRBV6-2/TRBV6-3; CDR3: ASSSRGLLFNQPQH
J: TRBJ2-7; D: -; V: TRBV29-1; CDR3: SVLRDASSYEQY
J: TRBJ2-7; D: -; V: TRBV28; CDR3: ASSLRVREQY
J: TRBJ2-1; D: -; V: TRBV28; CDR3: ASEPMGPGYNEQF
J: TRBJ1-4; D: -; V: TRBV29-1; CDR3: SVEAPGGLR
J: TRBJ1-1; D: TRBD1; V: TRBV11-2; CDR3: ASSPGGQGTSVGTEAF
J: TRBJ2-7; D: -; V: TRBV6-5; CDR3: ASSYSMLGARLYEQY
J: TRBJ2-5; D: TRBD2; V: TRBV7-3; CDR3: ASSLIGGSQTQY
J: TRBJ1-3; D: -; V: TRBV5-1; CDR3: ASSLLGRDVY
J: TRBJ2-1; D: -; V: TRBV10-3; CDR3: ALHIIENNEQF
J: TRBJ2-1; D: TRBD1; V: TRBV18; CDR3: ASSPNRQGNEQF
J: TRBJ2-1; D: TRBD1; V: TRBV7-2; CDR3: ASSLARQGARNEQF
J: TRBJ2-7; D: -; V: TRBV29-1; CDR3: SVETAYEQY
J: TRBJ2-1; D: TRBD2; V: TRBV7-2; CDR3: ASRPGLDVDEQF
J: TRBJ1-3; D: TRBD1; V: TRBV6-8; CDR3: ASSFQGARGNTIY
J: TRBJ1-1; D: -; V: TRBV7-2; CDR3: ASSLSGAGNTEAF
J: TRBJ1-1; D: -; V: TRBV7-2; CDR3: ASSLGGSGRAF
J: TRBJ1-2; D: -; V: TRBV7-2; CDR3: ASSRQLGYT
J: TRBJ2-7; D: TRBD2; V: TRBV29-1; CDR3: SVATSGDAYEQN
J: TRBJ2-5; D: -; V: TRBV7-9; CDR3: ASSPGAVGQETQY
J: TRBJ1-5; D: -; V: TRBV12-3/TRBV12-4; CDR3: ASSFTDGNQPQH
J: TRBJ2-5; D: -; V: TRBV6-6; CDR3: ASSGDGETQY
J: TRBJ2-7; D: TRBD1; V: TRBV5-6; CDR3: ASTKRDRGPYEQY
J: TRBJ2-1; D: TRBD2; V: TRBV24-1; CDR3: ATSDPGGGRNNEQF
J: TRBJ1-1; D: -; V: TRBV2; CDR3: ASSDQGGTEAF
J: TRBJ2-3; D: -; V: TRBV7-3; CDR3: ASSLNVGSTQY
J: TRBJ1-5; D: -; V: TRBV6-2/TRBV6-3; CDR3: ASSYWGRGQPQH
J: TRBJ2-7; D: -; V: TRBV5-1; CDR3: ASSLAQGQNEQY
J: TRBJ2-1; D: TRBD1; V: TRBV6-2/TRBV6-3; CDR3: ASSRRTGILSNEQF
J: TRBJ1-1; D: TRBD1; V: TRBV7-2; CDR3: ASSFTTGRNTEAF
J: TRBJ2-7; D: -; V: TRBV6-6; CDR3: ASSYWYEQY
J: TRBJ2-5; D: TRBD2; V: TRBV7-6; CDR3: ASSSGLDLFQETQY
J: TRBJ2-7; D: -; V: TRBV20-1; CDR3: SLTQGPPGEQY
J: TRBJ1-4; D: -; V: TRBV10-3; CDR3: AISAGPKGGEKLF
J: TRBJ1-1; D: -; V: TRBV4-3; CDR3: ASSQDGRDTEAF
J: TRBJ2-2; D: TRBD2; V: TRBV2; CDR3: ASSEEAIAGTGELF
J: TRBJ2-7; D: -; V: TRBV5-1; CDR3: ASSLGGQGIGYEQY
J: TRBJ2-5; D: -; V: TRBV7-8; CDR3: ASSWGVGGHETQY
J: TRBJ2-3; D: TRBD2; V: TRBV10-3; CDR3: AIMSGGADTQY
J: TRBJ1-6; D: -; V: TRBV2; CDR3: ASSRGQTDNSPLH
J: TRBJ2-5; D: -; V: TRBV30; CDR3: AWSGITTEETQY
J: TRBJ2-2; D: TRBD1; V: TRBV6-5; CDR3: ASSHRQGGTGELF
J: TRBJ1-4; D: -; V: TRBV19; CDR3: ASSSARGTRDEKLF
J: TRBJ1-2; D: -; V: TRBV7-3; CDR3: ASSPQGSGGYT
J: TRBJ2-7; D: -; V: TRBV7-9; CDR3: ASSLVGTSKWQY
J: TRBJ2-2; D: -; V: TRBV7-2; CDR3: ASSFGNANTRELF
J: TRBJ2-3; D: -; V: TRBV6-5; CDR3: ASNQQGPDTQY
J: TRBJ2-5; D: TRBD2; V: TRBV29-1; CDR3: SVERAGVLETQY
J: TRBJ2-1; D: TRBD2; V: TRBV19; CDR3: ASRSGLAGAEEQF
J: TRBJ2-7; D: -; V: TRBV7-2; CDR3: ASSFPTSPGAEQY
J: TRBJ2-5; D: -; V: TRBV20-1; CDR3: SARDPALAPEETQY
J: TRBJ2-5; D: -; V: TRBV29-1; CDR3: SVEGRQGGGETQY